This TCR beta chain derives from a study of cytomegalovirus exposure and HLA in healthy donors. J gave up 0 bases and V 6 bases, and 7 bases lay outside the gene matches. The CDR3 has 14 amino acids. CDR1 and CDR2 (germline): SQVTM, ANQGSEA. The PCR used 60 Vbeta and 13 Jbeta primers. Clones were sequenced by immunoSEQ multiplex PCR, and TCRdb holds only the in-frame ones, with some missing. The sample includes about 110,000 clones, 69% of them seen just once. Of note for this clone: No antigen is known for it.

Findings and limits, study-wide: A link between a missense DCLRE1C variant and TCR beta V- and J-gene trimming emerged from a later analysis.

The source material was PBMCs. V usage is TRBV29-1 and J usage is TRBJ1-1, with 7 nucleotides matching TRBD1. The source of this sequence is a man aged 30-40 years in good health and CMV-seronegative. In DNA form, the CDR3 reads TGCAGCGTCATGACAGGGTCTCTGAACACTGAAGCTTTCTTT. It translates to CSVMTGSLNTEAFF.